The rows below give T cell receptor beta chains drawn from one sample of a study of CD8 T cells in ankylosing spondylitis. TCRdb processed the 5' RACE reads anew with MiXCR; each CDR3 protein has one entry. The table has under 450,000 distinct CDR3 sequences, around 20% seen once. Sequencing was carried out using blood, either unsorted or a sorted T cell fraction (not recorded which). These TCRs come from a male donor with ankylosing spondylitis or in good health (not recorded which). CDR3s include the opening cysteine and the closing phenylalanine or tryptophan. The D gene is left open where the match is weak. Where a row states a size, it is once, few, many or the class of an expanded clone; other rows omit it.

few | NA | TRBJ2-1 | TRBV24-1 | TGTGCCACCAGTGATTTATCCAGGGGTAACGATGAGCAGTTCTTC | CATSDLSRGNDEQFF
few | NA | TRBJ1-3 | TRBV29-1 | TGCAGCGTTCCGAGGGAGGGGATCCTATATTTT | CSVPREGILYF
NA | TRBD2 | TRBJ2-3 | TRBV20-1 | TGCAGTGCTAGAGAGCTACTAGCGGGGTGGGCAGATACGCAGTATTTT | CSARELLAGWADTQYF
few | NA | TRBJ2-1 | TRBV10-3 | TGTGCCATCAGTAACCCCCTGGGTGGGATCAGCTACAATGAGCAGTTCTTC | CAISNPLGGISYNEQFF
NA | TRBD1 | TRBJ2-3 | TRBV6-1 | TGTGCCAGCAGTGAAGCGCCAGGACAGGGGGCAGATACGCAGTATTTT | CASSEAPGQGADTQYF
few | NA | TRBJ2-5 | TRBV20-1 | TGCAGTGCTAGAGATCGGAGGGGTCCAGAGACCCAGTACTTC | CSARDRRGPETQYF
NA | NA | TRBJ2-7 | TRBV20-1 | TGCAGTGCTAGTGAGGCCACAAACCACGAGCAGTACTTC | CSASEATNHEQYF
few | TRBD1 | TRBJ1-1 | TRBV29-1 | TGCAGCGTGTACAGGGGGCAGGCCCTAAGCATGAACACTGAAGCTTTCTTT | CSVYRGQALSMNTEAFF
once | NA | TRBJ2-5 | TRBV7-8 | TGTGCCAGCAGCCATAGCCTGGAGACCCAGTACTTC | CASSHSLETQYF
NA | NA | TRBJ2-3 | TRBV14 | TGTGCCAGCAGCCAAGGGGACGCCCTGAGCGGCACAGATACGCAGTATTTT | CASSQGDALSGTDTQYF
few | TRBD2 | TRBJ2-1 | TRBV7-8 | TGTGCCAGCAGCCTCGGGACTAGCGGGGGAAGCTCCTACAATGAGCAGTTCTTC | CASSLGTSGGSSYNEQFF
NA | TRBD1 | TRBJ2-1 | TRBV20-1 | TGCAGTGGGGATGTGTCAGGGGGCCACAATGAGCAGTTCTTC | CSGDVSGGHNEQFF
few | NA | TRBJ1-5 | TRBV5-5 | TGTGCCAGCAGCTGGACAGTTTATAGCAATCAGCCCCAGCATTTT | CASSWTVYSNQPQHF
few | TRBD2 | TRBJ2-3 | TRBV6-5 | TGTGCCAGCAGTTACTCACTAGCGGGGATCACAGATACGCAGTATTTT | CASSYSLAGITDTQYF
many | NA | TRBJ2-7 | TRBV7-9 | TGTGCCAGCAGCCCTCGGGACGGTTACGAGCAGTACTTC | CASSPRDGYEQYF
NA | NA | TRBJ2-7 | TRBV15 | TGTGCCACCAGCAGACCCGACCGACTGGGCCGCGAGCAGTACTTC | CATSRPDRLGREQYF
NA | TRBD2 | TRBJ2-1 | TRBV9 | TGTGCCAGCAGCGTAAGCGGGGGGGCTCTTTATGAGCAGTTCTTC | CASSVSGGALYEQFF
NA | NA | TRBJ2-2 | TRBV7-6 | TGTGCCAGCAGCTCCCTCGCCGGGGAGCTGTTTTTT | CASSSLAGELFF
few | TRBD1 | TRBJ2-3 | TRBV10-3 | TGTGCCATCAGTGGGACAGGGGGCGCGGCAGATACGCAGTATTTT | CAISGTGGAADTQYF
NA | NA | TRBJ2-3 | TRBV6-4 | TGTGCCAGCAGTGACTCTAGGGGGGGAGGAGATACGCAGTATTTT | CASSDSRGGGDTQYF
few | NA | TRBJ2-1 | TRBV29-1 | TGCAGCGTTGAAGTGGGAGTCAGGGTCGATGAGCAGTTCTTC | CSVEVGVRVDEQFF
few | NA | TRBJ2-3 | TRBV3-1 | TGTGCCAGCAGATCTAAGGAAGATACGCAGTATTTT | CASRSKEDTQYF
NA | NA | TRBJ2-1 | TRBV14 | TGTGCCAGCAGCCAATTACGGAATGAGCAGTTCTTC | CASSQLRNEQFF
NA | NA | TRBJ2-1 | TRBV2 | TGTGCCAGCACAGGGCGGGGCACTCCTAAACAGTTCTTC | CASTGRGTPKQFF
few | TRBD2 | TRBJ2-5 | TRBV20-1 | TGCAGTGCTCTCGGGGGGGCCGGAGAGACCCAGTACTTC | CSALGGAGETQYF
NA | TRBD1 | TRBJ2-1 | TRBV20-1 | TGCAGTGCTTTCTGGACAGGGACAGGAGGTGAGCAGTTCTTC | CSAFWTGTGGEQFF